This TCR beta chain was observed in a study of CD8 T cells in ankylosing spondylitis. Study observations and caveats: Apparently characteristic of ankylosing spondylitis blood was a TCR beta motif (about eight highly homologous variants). Clones linked to disease were reported to show significant enrichment in matched ankylosing spondylitis synovial fluid.

Preparation of TCR beta libraries was done by quantitative 5'-RACE with molecular barcodes. In TCRdb, the 5' RACE reads were re-called with MiXCR into one record per CDR3 protein. The data hold over 450,000 distinct CDR3 sequences, with roughly 12% observed a single time. As regards this clonotype: The target antigen is unknown.

This sequence originates from a male donor with ankylosing spondylitis. The sequenced sample consisted of blood, either unsorted or a sorted T cell fraction (not recorded which).

This CDR3 reads CASSSTQNYGYTF. The CDR3 DNA is TGCGCCAGCAGCTCCACACAGAACTATGGCTACACCTTC. This rearrangement joins TRBV5-1 to TRBJ1-2; D is ambiguous. Trimming took off 3 bases at V and 2 bases at J, with 8 bases between the two ends. CDR3 length equals 13 residues. Germline lookup yields CDR1 SGHRS and CDR2 YFSETQ.